Presented here are 27 T cell receptor beta chains from one specimen sequenced in a study of CD8 T cells in Susac syndrome (dated by TCRdb to the late 2010s). Libraries were constructed by the immunoSEQ multiplex PCR assay. RNA was extracted using the RNeasy kit, and about 0.45 to 1 microgram was reverse transcribed with random hexamers. The public reads were run again by TCRdb, first through fastp at Q25 and then through MiXCR, and only productive beta chains were kept. Rows are unified per CDR3 protein, each entry keeping the most common DNA and genes. In all, the sample holds some 130,000 distinct CDR3 sequences, and roughly 80% of those were seen once. The ten biggest clones cover around 0.49% of the sample. Sequenced material: CD8+ T cells from PBMCs. The receptors were sampled from a human donor with multiple sclerosis.

The chain has TRBV12-3 or TRBV12-4 and TRBJ2-7; perhaps TRBD1 as D (5 bases). The CDR3 is made up of 14 amino acids. Trimming cost V 8 bases and J 4 bases, with 18 bases left between them. CDR3 sequence (DNA): TGTGCCAGCGCGTTCATGGACACCTTGTACGAGCAGTACTTC. This gives the protein CASAFMDTLYEQYF.

This rearrangement joins TRBV27 to TRBJ2-1, with unresolved D. CDR1 and CDR2 from the germline V gene are MNHEY and SMNVEV (reference sequence). V lost 2 bases and J lost 0, with 14 bases in between. CDR3 size: 17 residues. CDR3 nucleotides: TGTGCCAGCAGTTTAAAGACCCCGGCCAGCTCCTACAATGAGCAGTTCTTC. This codes for CASSLKTPASSYNEQFF.

The chain links TRBV5-6 to TRBJ2-7; D call uncertain. The ends were cut back, 4 bases at V and 5 bases at J, with 16 bases in the middle. In germline, CDR1 is SGHDT, CDR2 YYEEEE. This CDR3 comprises 14 residues. CDR3 coding DNA: TGTGCCAGCAGCCCCCAAGGACCCGAGGACGAGCAGTACTTC. Translated: CASSPQGPEDEQYF. Full variable domain (missing parts from reference TRBV5-6 and TRBJ2-7): DAGVTQSPTHLIKTRGQQVTLRCSPKSGHDTVSWYQQALGQGPQFIFQYYEEEERQRGNFPDRFSGHQFPNYSSELNVNALLLGDSALYLCASSPQGPEDEQYFGPGTRLTVT.

The gene calls are TRBV27 and TRBJ2-1; 7 bases are a match to TRBD1. The trim removed 2 bases at V and 0 bases at J, leaving 10 bases unmatched. The CDR3 contains 18 residues. Germline CDR1 is MNHEY and CDR2 is SMNVEV (reference sequence). The CDR3 DNA follows: TGTGCCAGCAGTTTACCGATACAGGGGATTAGCTCCTACAATGAGCAGTTCTTC. Translating gives CASSLPIQGISSYNEQFF.

Worth noting for this clonotype: A read error may account for a junction end that differs from germline. This sequence joins TRBV27 and TRBJ2-7, with D unclear. In germline, CDR1 is MNHEY, CDR2 SMNVEV (reference sequence). This CDR3 is built from 13 residues. The CDR3 is CASSLAPTYERYF. The CDR3 bases are TGTGCCAGCAGTCTGGCGCCTACCTACGAGCGGTACTTC.

The chain couples TRBV18 to TRBJ1-1; no firm D call. CDR3 size: 15 residues. Germline V gives CDR1 KGHSH, CDR2 LQKENI. The V end lost 4 bases, the J end lost 8 bases, and 20 bases lay between the germline ends. CDR3 nucleotides: TGTGCCAGCTCACACGCGACGGATCTTATTTCGGAAGCTTTCTTT. Protein product: CASSHATDLISEAFF.

In its sample, this clonotype was seen once. The chain couples TRBV11-2 to TRBJ1-1; 8 bases agree with TRBD1. This CDR3 has 13 residues. Germline V CDR1 and CDR2: SGHAT, FQNNGV. Trimming cost V 5 bases and J 4 bases; bases outside gene matches: 3. CDR3 bases: TGTGCCAGCAGCACGACAGGGGCCACTGAAGCTTTCTTT. Translated: CASSTTGATEAFF.

This clonotype has just a few counts. The chain uses TRBV11-2 and TRBJ2-1; the D is unclear. Between the trimmed V and J ends, which lost 2 bases and 8 bases, there was a span of 7 bases. CDR1 and CDR2 from the germline V gene are SGHAT and FQNNGV. The CDR3 sequence is 12 residues long. The CDR3 region is CASSLLADEQFF. CDR3 coding DNA: TGTGCCAGCAGCTTACTGGCCGATGAGCAGTTCTTC.

This chain uses TRBV28 with TRBJ2-2; D might be TRBD1 or TRBD2, each matching 5 bases. The CDR3 extends over 15 amino acids. Per the germline V gene, CDR1 is MDHEN and CDR2 is SYDVKM. Trimming stripped 3 bases from V and 4 bases from J, with 12 bases between. The CDR3 DNA follows: TGTGCCAGCAGTTTTCGAGGGGCTCGCACCGGGGAGCTGTTTTTT. It translates to CASSFRGARTGELFF. Looking up the rest from reference TRBV28 and TRBJ2-2 gives the full variable domain: DVKVTQSSRYLVKRTGEKVFLECVQDMDHENMFWYRQDPGLGLRLIYFSYDVKMKEKGDIPEGYSVSREKKERFSLILESASTNQTSMYLCASSFRGARTGELFFGEGSRLTVL.

The rearrangement links TRBV4-1 to TRBJ2-7; unclear D gene. The CDR3 consists of 13 residues. The V end lost 0 bases, the J end lost 1 base, and 4 bases lay between the germline ends. Germline values: CDR1 MGHRA, CDR2 YSYEKL. The CDR3 sequence: CASSQEGSYEQYV. CDR3 coding DNA: TGCGCCAGCAGCCAAGAGGGTTCCTACGAGCAGTACGTC.

The chain links TRBV3-1 to TRBJ2-1; D gene unclear. V lost 3 bases and J 0 bases, leaving 9 bases between the germline ends. The CDR3 length is 15 residues. Germline V gives CDR1 LGHDT, CDR2 YNNKEL (reference sequence). CDR3: CASSQRDSSYNEQFF. CDR3 coding DNA: TGTGCCAGCAGCCAGAGAGATAGCTCCTACAATGAGCAGTTCTTC.

The gene calls are TRBV20-1 and TRBJ1-5; D remains ambiguous. Germline assignment: CDR1 DFQATT and CDR2 SNEGSKA (reference sequence). CDR3 length: 14 amino acids. V was shortened by 3 bases and J by 4 bases, with 13 bases between the two germline ends. The CDR3 is CSARLGLENQPQHF. In DNA form, the CDR3 reads TGCAGTGCTAGGCTGGGATTGGAAAATCAGCCCCAGCATTTT.

The gene calls are TRBV12-3 or TRBV12-4 and TRBJ1-5, with D possibly being TRBD1 (5 bases). With 6 bases removed from V and 5 bases from J, the gap between germline ends came to 14 bases. The CDR3 runs to 14 residues. This CDR3 reads CASSSAQVYQPQHF. CDR3 DNA sequence: TGTGCCAGCAGCTCCGCACAGGTTTATCAGCCCCAGCATTTT.

This chain uses TRBV19 with TRBJ2-3, with 10 bases that match TRBD2. The CDR3 contains 14 residues. Trimming removed 7 bases from V and 6 bases from J; junction bases left unmatched: 7. The germline V gene has CDR1 LNHDA and CDR2 SQIVND (reference sequence). The CDR3 sequence is CASTSLAGVDTQYF. The DNA of the CDR3 is TGTGCCAGTACCTCGCTAGCGGGAGTGGATACGCAGTATTTT.

The chain joins TRBV28 to TRBJ2-2; 11 nucleotides line up with TRBD2. Germline assignment: CDR1 MDHEN and CDR2 SYDVKM. The ends lost 3 bases at V and 4 bases at J; junction bases unmatched: 7. The CDR3 is 17 amino acids. The chain's CDR3 is CASSLGLAAWGTGELFF. CDR3 DNA sequence: TGTGCCAGCAGTTTGGGACTAGCGGCCTGGGGCACCGGGGAGCTGTTTTTT.

This clonotype was recorded only once. The V and J genes are TRBV9 and TRBJ2-3, with D uncertain. Trimming pared 0 bases from V and 2 bases from J, leaving 10 bases between. The germline CDR1 and CDR2 sequences are SGDLS and YYNGEE. The CDR3 contains 15 residues. CDR3 amino acids: CASSVDYGYTDTQYF. As DNA, the CDR3 is TGTGCCAGCAGCGTAGACTACGGATACACAGATACGCAGTATTTT.

Only a few counts were recorded for this clonotype. V is TRBV6-1 and J is TRBJ2-7; no clear D. Trimming removed 8 bases from V and 4 bases from J, with 6 bases in between. Germline loops: CDR1 MNHNS, CDR2 SASEGT. CDR3 length: 10 residues. The CDR3 loop is CASEGYEQYF. The CDR3 DNA follows: TGTGCCAGCGAAGGGTACGAGCAGTACTTC.

The rearrangement joins TRBV30 to TRBJ2-5, with a possible D match to TRBD2 (5 bases). The CDR3 consists of 13 residues. Trimming shortened V by 0 bases and J by 7 bases, and 12 bases separated the two germline ends. Germline V gene sequence: CDR1 GTSNPN, CDR2 SVGIG (reference sequence). The CDR3 here is CAWSVSSTVTQYF. The CDR3 coding sequence is TGTGCCTGGAGTGTATCTAGCACGGTGACCCAGTACTTC.

The chain is built from TRBV12-3 or TRBV12-4 and TRBJ2-1; a weak D match, TRBD2 (6 bases). The CDR3 loop spans 14 amino acids. Trimming took 7 bases from V and 6 from J, leaving 16 bases between them. The CDR3 loop reads CASTGRGMGNEQFF. DNA for the CDR3: TGTGCCAGCACAGGGCGGGGAATGGGCAATGAGCAGTTCTTC.

The V gene is TRBV27, the J gene TRBJ1-1; no clear D. The V gene lost 6 bases and the J gene lost 0 bases, with 11 bases spanning the gap. The CDR3 contains 14 residues. CDR1 and CDR2 from the germline V gene are MNHEY and SMNVEV (reference sequence). This CDR3 is CASRVGRMNTEAFF. CDR3 nucleotide sequence: TGTGCCAGCAGAGTAGGGAGAATGAACACTGAAGCTTTCTTT.

The chain carries TRBV6-5 and TRBJ2-7, with TRBD2 identical over 9 bases. This CDR3 has 14 residues. J was trimmed by 6 bases and V by 3 bases; bases with no gene match: 6. The V gene's germline CDR1 is MNHEY and CDR2 SVGAGI. The CDR3 region has the DNA TGTGCCAGCAGTTATTTAGCGGGAGAGGGCGAGCAGTACGTC. It translates to CASSYLAGEGEQYV.

The chain couples TRBV7-9 to TRBJ2-5; 7 nucleotides line up with TRBD2. CDR1 SEHNR and CDR2 FQNEAQ come from the germline V gene (reference sequence). J was trimmed by 3 bases and V by 8 bases; bases with no gene match: 6. CDR3 length equals 13 residues. In DNA, the CDR3 is TGTGCCAGCCAAGGTGCGGGGGAAGAGACCCAGTACTTC. Its translation: CASQGAGEETQYF.

V usage is TRBV12-3 or TRBV12-4 and J usage is TRBJ2-1, with D tentatively TRBD2 (5 bases). This CDR3 region has 13 residues. Trimming shortened V by 7 bases and J by 9 bases, and 16 bases separated the two germline ends. The CDR3 DNA reads as TGTGCCAGCACCCCTCTCCTAGCAACTGAGCAGTTCTTC. Protein product: CASTPLLATEQFF.

V and J are TRBV27 and TRBJ2-5; no firm D call. The V gene lost 1 base and the J gene lost 5 bases, with 8 bases spanning the gap. CDR1 and CDR2 from the germline V gene are MNHEY and SMNVEV (reference sequence). The CDR3 has 13 residues. In nucleotides, the CDR3 is TGTGCCAGCAGTTTATACTGGGCGGAGACCCAGTACTTC. Its protein is CASSLYWAETQYF.

The rearrangement joins TRBV5-5 to TRBJ2-7, with D perhaps TRBD2 (6 bases). V was cut by 4 bases and J by 0 bases, with 11 bases left in between. The CDR3 is 14 amino acids. Germline CDR1 SGHKS, CDR2 YYEKEE (reference sequence). The CDR3 DNA sequence: TGTGCCAGCAGCCCGGGACTTCACTCCTACGAGCAGTACGTC. Translated, it gives CASSPGLHSYEQYV.

The V call is TRBV4-3, the J call TRBJ1-4; tentatively, D is TRBD1 (6 bases). The V end was cut by 1 base, the J end by 8 bases, with 17 bases between. Germline CDR1 and CDR2: LGHNA and YSLEER. CDR3 length: 16 residues. CDR3 in DNA: TGCGCCAGCAGCCAAGGCAGACAGGCCTTTGGGGAAAAACTGTTTTTT. Protein: CASSQGRQAFGEKLFF.

The table lists this clonotype with a few counts. The V and J genes are TRBV11-2 and TRBJ1-1, with D perhaps TRBD1 (5 bases). The V end lost 6 bases, the J end lost 8 bases, and 13 bases lay between the germline ends. CDR1 is SGHAT and CDR2 is FQNNGV in the germline V gene. This CDR3 spans 12 amino acids. The CDR3 loop reads CASSSGRDEAFF. The CDR3 DNA is TGTGCCAGCAGTAGCGGACGGGACGAAGCTTTCTTT.